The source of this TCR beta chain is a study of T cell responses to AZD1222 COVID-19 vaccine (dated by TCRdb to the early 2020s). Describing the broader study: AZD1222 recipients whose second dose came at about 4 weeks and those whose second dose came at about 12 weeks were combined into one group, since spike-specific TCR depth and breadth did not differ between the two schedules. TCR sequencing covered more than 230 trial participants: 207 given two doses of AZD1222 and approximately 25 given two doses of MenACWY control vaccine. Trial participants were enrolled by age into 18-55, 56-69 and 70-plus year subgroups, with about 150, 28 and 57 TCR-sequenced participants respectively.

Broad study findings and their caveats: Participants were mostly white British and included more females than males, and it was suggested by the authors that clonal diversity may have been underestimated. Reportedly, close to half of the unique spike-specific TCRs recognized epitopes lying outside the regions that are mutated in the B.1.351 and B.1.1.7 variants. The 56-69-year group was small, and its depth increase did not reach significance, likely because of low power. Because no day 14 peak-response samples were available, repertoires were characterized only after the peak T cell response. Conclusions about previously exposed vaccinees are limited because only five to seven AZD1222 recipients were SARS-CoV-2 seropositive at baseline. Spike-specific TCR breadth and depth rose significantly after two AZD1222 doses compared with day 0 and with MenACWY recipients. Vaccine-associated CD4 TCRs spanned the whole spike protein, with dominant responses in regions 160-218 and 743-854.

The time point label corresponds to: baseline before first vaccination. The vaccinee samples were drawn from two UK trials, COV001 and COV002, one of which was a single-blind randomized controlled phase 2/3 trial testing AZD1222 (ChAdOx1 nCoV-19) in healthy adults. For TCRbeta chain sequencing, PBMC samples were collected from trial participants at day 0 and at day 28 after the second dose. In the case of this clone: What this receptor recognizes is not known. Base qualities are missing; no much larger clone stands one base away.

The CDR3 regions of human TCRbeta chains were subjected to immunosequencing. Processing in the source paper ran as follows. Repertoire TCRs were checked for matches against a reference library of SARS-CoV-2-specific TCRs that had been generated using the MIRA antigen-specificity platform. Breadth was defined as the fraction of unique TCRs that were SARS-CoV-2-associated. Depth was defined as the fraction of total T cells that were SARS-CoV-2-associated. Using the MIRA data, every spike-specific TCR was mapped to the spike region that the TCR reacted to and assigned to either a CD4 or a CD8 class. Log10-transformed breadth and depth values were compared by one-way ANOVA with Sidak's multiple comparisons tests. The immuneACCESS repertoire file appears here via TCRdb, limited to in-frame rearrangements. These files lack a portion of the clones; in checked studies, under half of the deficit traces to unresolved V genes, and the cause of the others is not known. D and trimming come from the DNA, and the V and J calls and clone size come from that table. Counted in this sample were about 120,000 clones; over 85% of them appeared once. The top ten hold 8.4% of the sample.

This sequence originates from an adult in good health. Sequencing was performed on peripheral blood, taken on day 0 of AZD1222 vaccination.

CDR3 loop: CASSRGSGYTF. DNA sequence: TGTGCCAGCAGCCGGGGGAGTGGCTACACCTTC. The sequence links TRBV3-1 (or the pseudogene TRBV3-2) to TRBJ1-2; tentative D gene TRBD1, with 5 bases matching. V loses 4 bases of germline sequence and J loses 7 bases, and the interval between the two ends is 7 bases. The germline V gene (reference sequence) specifies LGHDT as CDR1 and YNNKEL as CDR2. The CDR3 measures 11 amino acids from cysteine to phenylalanine. The only DNA kept is the CDR3, 33 bases in frame from the first base.